This entry is about one TCR beta chain. The authors' processing: For nucleated cells, counts were estimated from reference gene primer amplification. Profiled with immunoSEQ multiplex PCR; TCRdb holds only in-frame clones, not every one. V and J calls plus clone size are reproduced from that table; the DNA served to infer D and trimming. Of over 55,000 clones in the sample, approximately 83% were seen once. The data were taken from a study of blood T cell repertoires in COVID-19. Looking at the study overall: The samples span acute and convalescent COVID-19 from the United States, Italy and Spain. The analysed material was cDNA or gDNA that came from T cells, B-cell-depleted T cells, or PBMCs.

The CDR3 covers 16 residues. The germline V gene has CDR1 MNHEY and CDR2 SVGEGT. Trimming removed 2 bases at V and 1 base at J, with 12 bases between. Sequencing input: peripheral blood. The V call is TRBV6-2 or TRBV6-3, the J call TRBJ1-5; D call uncertain. The sequence derives from a man older than 75 with COVID-19, enrolled during active disease. In DNA, the CDR3 is TGTGCCAGCAGTTACCCGCCGGGGAGGAGCAATCAGCCCCAGCATTTT. It codes for CASSYPPGRSNQPQHF.